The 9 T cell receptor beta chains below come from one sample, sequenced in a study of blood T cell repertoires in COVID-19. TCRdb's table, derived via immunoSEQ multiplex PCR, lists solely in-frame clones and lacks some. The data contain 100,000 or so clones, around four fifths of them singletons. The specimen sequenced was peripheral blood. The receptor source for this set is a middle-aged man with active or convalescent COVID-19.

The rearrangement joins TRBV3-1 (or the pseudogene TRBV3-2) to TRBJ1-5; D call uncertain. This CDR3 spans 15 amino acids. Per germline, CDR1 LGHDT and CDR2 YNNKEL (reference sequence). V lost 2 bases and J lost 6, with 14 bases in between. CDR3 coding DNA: TGTGCCAGCAGCCAATTTGGGGAGGGAGGTCAGCCCCAGCATTTT. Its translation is CASSQFGEGGQPQHF.

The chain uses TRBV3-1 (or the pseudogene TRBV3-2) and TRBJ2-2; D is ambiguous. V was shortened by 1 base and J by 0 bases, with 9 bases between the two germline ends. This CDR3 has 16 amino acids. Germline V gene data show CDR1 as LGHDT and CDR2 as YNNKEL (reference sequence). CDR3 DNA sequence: TGTGCCAGCAGCCAAGGTAGTCAGGCGAACACCGGGGAGCTGTTTTTT. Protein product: CASSQGSQANTGELFF.

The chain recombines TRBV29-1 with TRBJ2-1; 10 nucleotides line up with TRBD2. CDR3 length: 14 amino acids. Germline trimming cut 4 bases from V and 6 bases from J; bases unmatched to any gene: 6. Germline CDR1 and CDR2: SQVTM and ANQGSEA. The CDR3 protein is CSVVDSGGSNEQFF. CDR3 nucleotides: TGCAGCGTTGTTGATAGCGGGGGGTCCAATGAGCAGTTCTTC.

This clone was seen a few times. The CDR3, as DNA: TGCGCCAGCAGCGAAGGGGTGGGTCAGCCCCAGCATTTT. This sequence encodes CASSEGVGQPQHF. The rearrangement uses TRBV5-1 and TRBJ1-5, with a possible D match to TRBD1 (5 bases). The CDR3 covers 13 residues. Trimming stripped 4 bases from V and 6 bases from J, with 11 bases between. CDR1 is SGHRS, CDR2 YFSETQ, per germline.

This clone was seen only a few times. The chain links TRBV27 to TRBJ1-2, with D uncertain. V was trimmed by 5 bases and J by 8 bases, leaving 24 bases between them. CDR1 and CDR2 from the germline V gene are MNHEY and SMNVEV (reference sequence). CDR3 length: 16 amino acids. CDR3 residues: CASSPTPFDPLRGYTF. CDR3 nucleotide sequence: TGTGCCAGCAGTCCCACACCTTTCGACCCCCTGCGGGGCTACACCTTC.

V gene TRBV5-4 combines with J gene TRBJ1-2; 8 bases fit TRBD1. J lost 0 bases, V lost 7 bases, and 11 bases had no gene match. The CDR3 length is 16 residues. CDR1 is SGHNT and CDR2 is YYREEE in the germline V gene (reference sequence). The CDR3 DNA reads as TGTGCCAGCTCCACTGGGACAGGCGGAGCTAACTATGGCTACACCTTC. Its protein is CASSTGTGGANYGYTF.

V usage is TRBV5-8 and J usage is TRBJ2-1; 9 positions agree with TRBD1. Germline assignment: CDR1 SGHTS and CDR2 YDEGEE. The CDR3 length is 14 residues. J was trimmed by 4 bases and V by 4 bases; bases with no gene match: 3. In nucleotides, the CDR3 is TGTGCCAGCAGCGCCGGGACAGGGTACAATGAGCAGTTCTTC. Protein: CASSAGTGYNEQFF.

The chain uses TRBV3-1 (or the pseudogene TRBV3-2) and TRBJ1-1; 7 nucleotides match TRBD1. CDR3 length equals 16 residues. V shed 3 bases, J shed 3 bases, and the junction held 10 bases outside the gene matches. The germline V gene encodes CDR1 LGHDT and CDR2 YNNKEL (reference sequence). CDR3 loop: CASSQYRQGRDTEAFF. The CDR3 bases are TGTGCCAGCAGCCAGTATAGACAGGGAAGGGACACTGAAGCTTTCTTT.

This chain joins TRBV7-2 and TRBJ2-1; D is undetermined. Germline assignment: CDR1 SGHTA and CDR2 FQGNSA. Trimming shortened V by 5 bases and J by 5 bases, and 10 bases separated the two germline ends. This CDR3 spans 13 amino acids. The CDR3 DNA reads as TGTGCCAGCAGCCCCGGTGCTCACAATGAGCAGTTCTTC. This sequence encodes CASSPGAHNEQFF. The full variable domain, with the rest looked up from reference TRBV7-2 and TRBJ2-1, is GAGVSQSPSNKVTEKGKDVELRCDPISGHTALYWYRQSLGQGLEFLIYFQGNSAPDKSGLPSDRFSAERTGGSVSTLTIQRTQQEDSAVYLCASSPGAHNEQFFGPGTRLTVL.